What follows are 32 T cell receptor beta chains derived from one specimen sequenced in a study of cytomegalovirus exposure and HLA in healthy donors. Here immunoSEQ multiplex PCR was the method, and the copy in TCRdb shows in-frame clones only, minus some. The table has some 270,000 clones, around 86% seen once. Sequenced: PBMCs. The source of these receptors is a woman in her late teens or twenties in good health and CMV-seronegative.

The chain is built from TRBV19 and TRBJ2-1; D call uncertain. Germline V gives CDR1 LNHDA, CDR2 SQIVND (reference sequence). This CDR3 is 15 amino acids long. Trimming shortened V by 5 bases and J by 4 bases, and 15 bases separated the two germline ends. DNA of the CDR3: TGTGCCAGTAGTCCCTCCCCCCGAGGTTACAATGAGCAGTTCTTC. Its protein product is CASSPSPRGYNEQFF.

Only one count was recorded for this clone. This chain links TRBV11-2 with TRBJ1-2; 9 nucleotides match TRBD1. In germline, CDR1 is SGHAT, CDR2 FQNNGV. The CDR3 loop spans 19 amino acids. V gave up 4 bases and J gave up 7 bases; unmatched junction bases: 22. The CDR3 DNA sequence: TGTGCCAGCAGCTCAGGGCGGTGGGACAGGGTCCCGTTTTTGGGTGGCTACACCTTC. Protein product: CASSSGRWDRVPFLGGYTF.

The V call is TRBV6-5, the J call TRBJ2-5; 9 bases align to TRBD2. The germline V gene encodes CDR1 MNHEY and CDR2 SVGAGI. With V trimmed by 0 bases and J by 1 base, 3 bases remained unmatched. The CDR3 has 16 residues. The CDR3 loop reads CASSYSSAGGQETQYF. The CDR3 nucleotides read TGTGCCAGCAGTTACTCTTCAGCGGGGGGCCAAGAGACCCAGTACTTC.

The chain couples TRBV9 to TRBJ1-6; D is uncertain. This CDR3 is built from 15 residues. CDR1 SGDLS and CDR2 YYNGEE come from the germline V gene. V lost 3 bases and J lost 0, with 7 bases in between. The CDR3 loop is CASSATSSYNSPLHF. The DNA of the CDR3 is TGTGCCAGCAGCGCGACTAGCTCCTATAATTCACCCCTCCACTTT.

The CDR3: CASRDRGYEKLFF. CDR3 coding DNA: TGTGCCAGTCGGGACAGGGGGTACGAAAAACTGTTTTTT. This chain joins TRBV7-8 and TRBJ1-4; 11 bases fit TRBD1. Trimming cost V 9 bases and J 8 bases; bases outside gene matches: 5. CDR3 size: 13 residues. CDR1 SGHVS and CDR2 FQNEAQ come from the germline V gene.

In its sample, this clone was seen once. This sequence joins TRBV12-5 and TRBJ2-7; D might be TRBD2 (6 bases). Trimming stripped 2 bases from V and 7 bases from J, with 12 bases between. Per the germline V gene, CDR1 is LGHNT and CDR2 is FRNRAP. This CDR3 has 13 residues. The CDR3 is CASGLPPGEEQYF. In DNA form, the CDR3 reads TGTGCTAGTGGTTTGCCCCCGGGGGAAGAGCAGTACTTC.

J is TRBJ2-3 and V is TRBV5-8, with TRBD2 matching over 8 bases. This CDR3 has 17 residues. The V gene's germline CDR1 is SGHTS and CDR2 YDEGEE. J lost 1 base, V lost 0 bases, and 7 bases had no gene match. The CDR3 nucleotides are TGTGCCAGCAGCTTGGCCGGTAATAGCGGGGGCACAGATACGCAGTATTTT. As protein: CASSLAGNSGGTDTQYF.

The table lists this clone with a few counts. The rearrangement links TRBV19 to TRBJ1-1; TRBD1 might be the D (6 bases). This CDR3 has 11 amino acids. Looked up from germline, CDR1 is LNHDA and CDR2 is SQIVND (reference sequence). Trimming pared 6 bases from V and 8 bases from J, leaving 10 bases between. CDR3 protein: CASRGAAEAFF. The CDR3 DNA reads as TGTGCCAGTAGGGGGGCAGCCGAAGCTTTCTTT.

The chain combines TRBV5-1 with TRBJ2-6; D remains ambiguous. This CDR3 region has 15 residues. V lost 1 base and J lost 2, with 7 bases in between. The germline gives CDR1 SGHRS, CDR2 YFSETQ. CDR3 protein: CASSLQATGANVLTF. The CDR3 DNA follows: TGCGCCAGCAGCTTGCAGGCCACTGGGGCCAACGTCCTGACTTTC.

Written as DNA, the CDR3 is TGTGCCAGCGCAGGGACAGGGTCCCCCTACGAGCAGTACTTC. Protein product: CASAGTGSPYEQYF. V gene TRBV2 combines with J gene TRBJ2-7, with 9 bases aligning to TRBD1. CDR3 length: 14 amino acids. Unmatched junction bases numbered 7, after V lost 8 bases and J lost 2 bases. Germline loops: CDR1 SNHLY, CDR2 FYNNEI. The variable domain in full, with the rest retrieved from reference TRBV2 and TRBJ2-7, is EPEVTQTPSHQVTQMGQEVILRCVPISNHLYFYWYRQILGQKVEFLVSFYNNEISEKSEIFDDQFSVERPDGSNFTLKIRSTKLEDSAMYFCASAGTGSPYEQYFGPGTRLTVT.

Only one count was recorded for this clone. This chain links TRBV5-5 with TRBJ1-2; D is undetermined. V shed 0 bases and J shed 4 bases, with 13 bases lying between them. Per the germline V gene, CDR1 is SGHKS and CDR2 is YYEKEE (reference sequence). The CDR3 spans 15 residues. This CDR3 is CASSLGAPELYGYTF. In nucleotides, the CDR3 is TGTGCCAGCAGCTTGGGGGCACCAGAACTCTATGGCTACACCTTC.

The chain couples TRBV25-1 to TRBJ1-3; 11 bases are shared with TRBD1. The CDR3 is made up of 14 amino acids. In germline, CDR1 is MGHDK, CDR2 SYGVNS. Germline trimming cut 9 bases from V and 12 bases from J; bases unmatched to any gene: 13. CDR3 region: CASVAGTGGYGIYF. As DNA, the CDR3 is TGTGCCAGTGTGGCCGGGACAGGGGGTTATGGCATATATTTT.

The rearrangement joins TRBV29-1 to TRBJ1-1; 10 bases align to TRBD1. The germline gives CDR1 SQVTM, CDR2 ANQGSEA. The CDR3 is made up of 13 amino acids. Losses at the gene ends were 2 bases for V and 7 bases for J; bases not matched to a gene: 4. CDR3 region: CSVERQGAVEAFF. The CDR3 bases are TGCAGCGTTGAACGACAGGGGGCCGTTGAAGCTTTCTTT.

This clone was recorded only once. The chain uses TRBV6-5 and TRBJ2-3, with a weak D call TRBD2 (6 bases). Germline CDR1 MNHEY, CDR2 SVGAGI. V was trimmed by 8 bases and J by 2 bases, leaving 17 bases between them. The CDR3 contains 15 residues. The CDR3 protein is CASQSRGENTDTQYF. In nucleotides, the CDR3 is TGTGCCAGCCAGTCGCGCGGGGAAAACACAGATACGCAGTATTTT.

For the CDR3, the DNA is TGTGCCAGCAGTTCTCGGGACAGGGCCTATGGCTACACCTTC. Amino acid sequence: CASSSRDRAYGYTF. The rearrangement uses TRBV6-6 and TRBJ1-2; 9 bases map to TRBD1. CDR1 and CDR2 (germline): MNHNY, SVGAGI (reference sequence). This CDR3 spans 14 amino acids. The ends lost 4 bases at V and 4 bases at J; junction bases unmatched: 4.

This clone was counted only a few times. J is TRBJ2-2 and V is TRBV2, with 7 bases matching TRBD2. The J segment lost 2 bases and the V segment lost 5 bases, leaving 8 bases of the junction unmatched. The CDR3 sequence is 16 residues long. Germline-derived CDR1 and CDR2 are SNHLY and FYNNEI. The CDR3 region is CASSNRDYLNTGELFF. DNA for the CDR3: TGTGCCAGCAGTAACCGGGACTACCTCAACACCGGGGAGCTGTTTTTT. The complete variable domain, with remaining parts taken from reference TRBV2 and TRBJ2-2, reads EPEVTQTPSHQVTQMGQEVILRCVPISNHLYFYWYRQILGQKVEFLVSFYNNEISEKSEIFDDQFSVERPDGSNFTLKIRSTKLEDSAMYFCASSNRDYLNTGELFFGEGSRLTVL.

V usage is TRBV27 and J usage is TRBJ2-7; 9 nucleotides agree with TRBD1. The V segment lost 5 bases and the J segment 2 bases; nucleotides outside the gene matches: 4. The CDR3 is 14 residues long. Germline lookup yields CDR1 MNHEY and CDR2 SMNVEV (reference sequence). As DNA, the CDR3 is TGTGCCAGCAGTCCGACAGGGGGTGCCTACGAGCAGTACTTC. Protein: CASSPTGGAYEQYF.

In DNA, the CDR3 is TGTGCCAGCAGTGAGCGGGGGAGGGGCAATCAGCCCCAGCATTTT. Its protein product is CASSERGRGNQPQHF. The rearrangement links TRBV2 to TRBJ1-5; weak D call: TRBD1 (5 bases). Trimming removed 3 bases from V and 2 bases from J, with 11 bases in between. Looked up from germline, CDR1 is SNHLY and CDR2 is FYNNEI. This CDR3 has 15 amino acids.

V usage is TRBV2 and J usage is TRBJ2-5; possibly TRBD2 for D (6 bases). Trimming left V 4 bases short and J 4 bases short, with 10 bases between. Per the germline V gene, CDR1 is SNHLY and CDR2 is FYNNEI. This CDR3 contains 13 residues. Here the CDR3 reads CASSARGTETQYF. The CDR3 DNA reads as TGTGCCAGCAGTGCTCGGGGGACAGAGACCCAGTACTTC.

The rearrangement joins TRBV5-1 to TRBJ2-3; D is possibly TRBD2 (6 bases). CDR3 length: 15 residues. In germline, CDR1 is SGHRS, CDR2 YFSETQ. V shed 3 bases and J shed 4 bases, with 15 bases lying between them. The chain's CDR3 is CASSSGLSGPDTQYF. The CDR3 DNA is TGCGCCAGCAGCTCGGGACTCTCGGGGCCAGATACGCAGTATTTT.

CDR3 DNA: TGTGCCAGCAGTCTAAACGGGAATGATGAAAAACTGTTTTTT. It codes for CASSLNGNDEKLFF. The rearrangement links TRBV2 to TRBJ1-4; D gene ambiguous. Germline values: CDR1 SNHLY, CDR2 FYNNEI. V lost 5 bases and J lost 6, with 13 bases in between. This CDR3 contains 14 residues.

This clone has a handful of counts. This chain uses TRBV27 with TRBJ1-5; 10 bases align to TRBD1. The CDR3 covers 15 residues. The J segment lost 2 bases and the V segment lost 7 bases, leaving 5 bases of the junction unmatched. Germline V lookup: CDR1 MNHEY, CDR2 SMNVEV (reference sequence). The chain's CDR3 is CASTAGTGGNQPQHF. CDR3 coding DNA: TGTGCCAGCACCGCCGGGACAGGGGGCAATCAGCCCCAGCATTTT.

The V call is TRBV9, the J call TRBJ2-5; TRBD2 matches at 11 bases. The junction had 8 bases not matched to a gene; V was cut back by 5 bases and J by 2 bases. Germline V lookup: CDR1 SGDLS, CDR2 YYNGEE. The CDR3 extends over 16 amino acids. CDR3 sequence reads: CASRESGTSGQETQYF. CDR3 sequence (DNA): TGTGCCAGCAGGGAATCCGGGACTAGCGGACAAGAGACCCAGTACTTC.

This chain connects TRBV7-3 to TRBJ2-7; perhaps TRBD2 as D (6 bases). Germline CDR1 and CDR2: SGHTA and FQGTGA. The V end lost 8 bases, the J end lost 6 bases, and 17 bases lay between the germline ends. The CDR3 loop spans 13 amino acids. CDR3 in amino acids: CASSLGGASEQYF. As DNA, the CDR3 is TGTGCCAGCTCCTTAGGAGGGGCCTCCGAGCAGTACTTC.

The rearrangement uses TRBV10-1 and TRBJ1-2, with a possible D match to TRBD1 (6 bases). This CDR3 comprises 13 residues. V lost 10 bases and J lost 0, with 12 bases in between. From germline, CDR1 is WNHNN and CDR2 SYGVQD (reference sequence). This CDR3 reads CATRTEANYGYTF. In DNA form, the CDR3 reads TGCGCCACTCGGACAGAAGCTAACTATGGCTACACCTTC.

The rearrangement uses TRBV7-2 and TRBJ2-5; TRBD1 might be the D (6 bases). Germline CDR1 SGHTA, CDR2 FQGNSA. The CDR3 contains 14 residues. V was pared by 1 base and J by 5 bases, with 11 bases between. The CDR3: CASSLDRAVETQYF. The CDR3 DNA sequence: TGTGCCAGCAGCTTAGACAGGGCGGTGGAGACCCAGTACTTC.

V usage is TRBV6-5 and J usage is TRBJ1-2; 10 bases align to TRBD1. CDR3 size: 14 residues. CDR1 is MNHEY, CDR2 SVGAGI, per germline. Trimming at V came to 7 bases and at J to 6 bases, leaving 8 bases not matched to a gene. CDR3 DNA sequence: TGTGCCAGCATACGGACAGGGGGGGATAATGGCTACACCTTC. Its protein is CASIRTGGDNGYTF.

The chain carries TRBV27 and TRBJ2-3; no definite D call. This CDR3 is 15 amino acids long. Trimming took 2 bases from V and 2 from J, leaving 11 bases between them. Germline CDR1 and CDR2: MNHEY and SMNVEV (reference sequence). CDR3 DNA: TGTGCCAGCAGTTTAATGGCCGTTCCCACAGATACGCAGTATTTT. It specifies CASSLMAVPTDTQYF.

This chain uses TRBV6-6 with TRBJ2-7; 10 bases align to TRBD1. CDR1 is MNHNY, CDR2 SVGAGI, per germline (reference sequence). Trimming at V came to 6 bases and at J to 1 base, leaving 3 bases not matched to a gene. CDR3 length: 14 amino acids. CDR3 region: CASRGTGESYEQYF. CDR3 sequence (DNA): TGTGCCAGCAGGGGGACAGGGGAGTCCTACGAGCAGTACTTC.

In DNA, the CDR3 is TGTGCCAGCAGCCAAGGATCTCAAGGGGAGGACAAGAAGACCCAGTACTTC. Translated, it gives CASSQGSQGEDKKTQYF. The V and J genes are TRBV14 and TRBJ2-5, with a possible D match to TRBD2 (6 bases). The germline gives CDR1 SGHDN, CDR2 FVKESK. V was trimmed by 1 base and J by 6 bases, leaving 21 bases between them. The CDR3 has 17 residues.

The V and J genes are TRBV5-1 and TRBJ1-6; D might be TRBD1 (5 bases). The V end lost 3 bases, the J end lost 0 bases, and 10 bases lay between the germline ends. From germline, CDR1 is SGHRS and CDR2 YFSETQ. This CDR3 comprises 16 residues. The CDR3 region has the DNA TGCGCCAGCAGCTCGGCCGGGGGCTCCTATAATTCACCCCTCCACTTT. This codes for CASSSAGGSYNSPLHF.

This clone was observed a handful of times. Here the CDR3 DNA reads TGTGCCAGCAGCTCCCAGGGGGGCACTGAAGCTTTCTTT. The encoded protein is CASSSQGGTEAFF. The gene calls are TRBV7-3 and TRBJ1-1; 7 bases are a match to TRBD1. V shed 4 bases and J 4 bases; nucleotides not matched to a gene: 3. This CDR3 contains 13 residues. Per germline, CDR1 SGHTA and CDR2 FQGTGA. Full variable domain (rest looked up from reference TRBV7-3 and TRBJ1-1): GAGVSQTPSNKVTEKGKYVELRCDPISGHTALYWYRQSLGQGPEFLIYFQGTGAADDSGLPNDRFFAVRPEGSVSTLKIQRTERGDSAVYLCASSSQGGTEAFFGQGTRLTVV.